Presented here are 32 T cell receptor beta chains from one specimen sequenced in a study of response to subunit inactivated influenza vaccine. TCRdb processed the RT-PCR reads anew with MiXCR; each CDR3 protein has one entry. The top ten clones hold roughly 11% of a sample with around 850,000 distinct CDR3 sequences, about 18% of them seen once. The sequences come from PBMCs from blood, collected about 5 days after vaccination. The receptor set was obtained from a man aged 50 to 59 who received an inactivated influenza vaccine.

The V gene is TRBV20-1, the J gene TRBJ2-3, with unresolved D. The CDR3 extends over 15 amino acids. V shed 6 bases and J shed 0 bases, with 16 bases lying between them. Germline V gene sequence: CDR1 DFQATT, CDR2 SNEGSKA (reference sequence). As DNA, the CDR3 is TGCAGTGCCAGGACCTACCCTGCTAGCACAGATACGCAGTATTTT. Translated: CSARTYPASTDTQYF.

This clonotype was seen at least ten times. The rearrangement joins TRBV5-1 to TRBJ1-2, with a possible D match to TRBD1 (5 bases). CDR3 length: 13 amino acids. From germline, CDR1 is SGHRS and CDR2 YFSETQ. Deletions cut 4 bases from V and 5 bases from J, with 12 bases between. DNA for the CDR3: TGCGCCAGCAGCACATCAGGGAATTATGGCTACACCTTC. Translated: CASSTSGNYGYTF.

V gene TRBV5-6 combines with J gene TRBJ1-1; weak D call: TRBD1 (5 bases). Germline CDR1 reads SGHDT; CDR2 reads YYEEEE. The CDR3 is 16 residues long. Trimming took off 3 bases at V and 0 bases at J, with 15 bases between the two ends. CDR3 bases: TGTGCCAGCAGCTGGGGCTCCGGGACTTTGAACACTGAAGCTTTCTTT. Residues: CASSWGSGTLNTEAFF.

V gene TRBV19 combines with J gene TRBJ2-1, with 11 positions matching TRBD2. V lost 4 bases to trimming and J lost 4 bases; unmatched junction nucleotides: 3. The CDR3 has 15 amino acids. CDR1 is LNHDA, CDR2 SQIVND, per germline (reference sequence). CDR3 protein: CASSKGTSGYNEQFF. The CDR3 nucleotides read TGTGCCAGTAGTAAAGGGACTAGCGGATACAATGAGCAGTTCTTC.

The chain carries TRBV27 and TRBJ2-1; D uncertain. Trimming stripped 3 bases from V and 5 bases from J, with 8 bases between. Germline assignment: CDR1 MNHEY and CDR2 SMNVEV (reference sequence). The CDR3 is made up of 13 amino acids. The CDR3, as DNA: TGTGCCAGCAGTTTTCGGACGGACAATGAGCAGTTCTTC. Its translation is CASSFRTDNEQFF.

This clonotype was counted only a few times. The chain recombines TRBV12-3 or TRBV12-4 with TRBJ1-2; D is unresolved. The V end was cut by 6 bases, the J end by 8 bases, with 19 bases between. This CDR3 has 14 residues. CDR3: CASSPARVGGGYTF. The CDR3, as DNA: TGTGCCAGCAGCCCGGCGAGGGTGGGTGGCGGCTACACCTTC.

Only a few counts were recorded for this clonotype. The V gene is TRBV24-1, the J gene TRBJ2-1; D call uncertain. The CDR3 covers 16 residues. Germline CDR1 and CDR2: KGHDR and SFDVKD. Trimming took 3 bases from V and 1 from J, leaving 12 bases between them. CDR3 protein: CATSDRVFRSYNEQFF. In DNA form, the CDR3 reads TGTGCCACCAGTGATCGAGTATTTAGGTCCTACAATGAGCAGTTCTTC.

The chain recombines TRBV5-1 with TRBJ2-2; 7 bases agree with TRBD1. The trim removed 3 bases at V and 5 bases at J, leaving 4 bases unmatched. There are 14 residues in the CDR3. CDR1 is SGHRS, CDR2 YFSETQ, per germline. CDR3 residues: CASSWKQGTGELFF. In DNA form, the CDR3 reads TGCGCCAGCAGCTGGAAACAGGGGACCGGGGAGCTGTTTTTT.

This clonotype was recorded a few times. CDR3 DNA: TGCAGTGCCTTAGAAGGCGGCTCTGGGGCCAACGTCCTGACTTTC. Translated, it gives CSALEGGSGANVLTF. The chain has TRBV20-1 and TRBJ2-6, with no clear D. Germline lookup yields CDR1 DFQATT and CDR2 SNEGSKA (reference sequence). Trimming removed 6 bases from V and 0 bases from J, with 12 bases in between. The CDR3 extends over 15 amino acids.

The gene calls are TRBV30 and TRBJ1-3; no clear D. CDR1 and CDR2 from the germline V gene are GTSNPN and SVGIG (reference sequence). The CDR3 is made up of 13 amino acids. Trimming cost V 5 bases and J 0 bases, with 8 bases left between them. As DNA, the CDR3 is TGTGCCTGGTGGAGGGACTCTGGAAACACCATATATTTT. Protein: CAWWRDSGNTIYF. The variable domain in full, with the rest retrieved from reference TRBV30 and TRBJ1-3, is SQTIHQWPATLVQPVGSPLSLECTVEGTSNPNLYWYRQAAGRGLQLLFYSVGIGQISSEVPQNLSASRPQDRQFILSSKKLLLSDSGFYLCAWWRDSGNTIYFGEGSWLTVV.

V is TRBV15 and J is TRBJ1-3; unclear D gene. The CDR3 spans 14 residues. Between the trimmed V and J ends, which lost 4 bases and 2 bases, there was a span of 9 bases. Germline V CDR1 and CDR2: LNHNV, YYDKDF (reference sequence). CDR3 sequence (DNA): TGTGCCACCAGCAACGGAGCAGCTGGAAACACCATATATTTT. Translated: CATSNGAAGNTIYF.

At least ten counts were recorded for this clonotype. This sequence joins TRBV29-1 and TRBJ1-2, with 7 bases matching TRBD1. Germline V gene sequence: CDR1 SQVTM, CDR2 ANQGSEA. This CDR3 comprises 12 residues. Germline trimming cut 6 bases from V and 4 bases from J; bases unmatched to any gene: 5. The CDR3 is CSVNRDSYGYTF. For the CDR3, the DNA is TGCAGCGTAAACCGGGACAGCTATGGCTACACCTTC.

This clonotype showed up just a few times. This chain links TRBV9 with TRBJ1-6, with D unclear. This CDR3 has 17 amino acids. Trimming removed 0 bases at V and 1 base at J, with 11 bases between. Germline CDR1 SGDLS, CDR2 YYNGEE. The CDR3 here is CASSVGEVRSYNSPLHF. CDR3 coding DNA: TGTGCCAGCAGCGTAGGGGAGGTGCGATCCTATAATTCACCCCTCCACTTT. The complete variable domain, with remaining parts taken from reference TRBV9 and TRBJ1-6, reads DSGVTQTPKHLITATGQRVTLRCSPRSGDLSVYWYQQSLDQGLQFLIQYYNGEERAKGNILERFSAQQFPDLHSELNLSSLELGDSALYFCASSVGEVRSYNSPLHFGNGTRLTVT.

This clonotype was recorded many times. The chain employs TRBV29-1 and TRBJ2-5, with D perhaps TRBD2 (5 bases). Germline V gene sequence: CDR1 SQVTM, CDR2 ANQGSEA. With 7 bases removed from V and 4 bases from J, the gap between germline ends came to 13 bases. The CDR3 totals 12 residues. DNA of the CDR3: TGCAGCGCGACTCTCGGGATAGAGACCCAGTACTTC. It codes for CSATLGIETQYF.

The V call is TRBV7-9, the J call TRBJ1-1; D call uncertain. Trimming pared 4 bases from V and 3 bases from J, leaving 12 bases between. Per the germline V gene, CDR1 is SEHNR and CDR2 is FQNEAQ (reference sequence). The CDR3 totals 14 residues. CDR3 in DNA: TGTGCCAGCAGCTCGGACTGGGCGCACACTGAAGCTTTCTTT. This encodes CASSSDWAHTEAFF. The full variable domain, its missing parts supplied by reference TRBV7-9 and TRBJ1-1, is DTGVSQNPRHKITKRGQNVTFRCDPISEHNRLYWYRQTLGQGPEFLTYFQNEAQLEKSRLLSDRFSAERPKGSFSTLEIQRTEQGDSAMYLCASSSDWAHTEAFFGQGTRLTVV.

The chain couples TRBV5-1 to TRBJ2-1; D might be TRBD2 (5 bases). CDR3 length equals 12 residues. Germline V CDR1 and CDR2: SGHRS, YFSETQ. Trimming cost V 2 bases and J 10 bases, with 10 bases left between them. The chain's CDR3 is CASSFQEDEQFF. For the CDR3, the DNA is TGCGCCAGCAGCTTCCAGGAGGACGAGCAGTTCTTC.

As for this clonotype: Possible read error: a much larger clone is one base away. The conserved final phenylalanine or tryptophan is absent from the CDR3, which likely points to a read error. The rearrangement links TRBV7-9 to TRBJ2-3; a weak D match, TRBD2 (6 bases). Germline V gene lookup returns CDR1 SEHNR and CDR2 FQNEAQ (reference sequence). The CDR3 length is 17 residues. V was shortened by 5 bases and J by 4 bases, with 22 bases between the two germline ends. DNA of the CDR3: TGTGCCAGCAGCCCGGACCGTGCAATAGGGGAGGCAGATACGCAGTATATT. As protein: CASSPDRAIGEADTQYI.

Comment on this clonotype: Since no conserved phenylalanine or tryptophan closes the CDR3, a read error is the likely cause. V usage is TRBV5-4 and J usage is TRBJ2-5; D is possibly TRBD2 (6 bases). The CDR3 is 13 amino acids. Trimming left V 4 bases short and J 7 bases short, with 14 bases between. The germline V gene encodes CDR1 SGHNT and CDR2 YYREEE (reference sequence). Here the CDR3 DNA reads TGTGCCAGCAGCACCTCCGGAGGGATGACCCAGTACTCC. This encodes CASSTSGGMTQYS.

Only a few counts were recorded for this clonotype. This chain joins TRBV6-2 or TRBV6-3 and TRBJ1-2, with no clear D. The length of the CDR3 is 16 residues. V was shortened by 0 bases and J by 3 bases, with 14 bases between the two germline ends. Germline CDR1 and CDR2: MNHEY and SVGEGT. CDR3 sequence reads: CASSYSKTHGDYGYTF. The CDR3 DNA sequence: TGTGCCAGCAGTTACTCGAAGACTCACGGGGACTATGGCTACACCTTC.

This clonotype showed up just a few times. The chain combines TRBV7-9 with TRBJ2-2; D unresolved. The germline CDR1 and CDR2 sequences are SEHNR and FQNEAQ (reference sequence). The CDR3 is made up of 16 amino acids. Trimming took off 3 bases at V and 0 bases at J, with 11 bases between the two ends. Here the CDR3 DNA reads TGTGCCAGCAGCTTTAAGATCGATTCGAACACCGGGGAGCTGTTTTTT. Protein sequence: CASSFKIDSNTGELFF. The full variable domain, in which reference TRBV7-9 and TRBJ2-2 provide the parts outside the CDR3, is DTGVSQNPRHKITKRGQNVTFRCDPISEHNRLYWYRQTLGQGPEFLTYFQNEAQLEKSRLLSDRFSAERPKGSFSTLEIQRTEQGDSAMYLCASSFKIDSNTGELFFGEGSRLTVL.

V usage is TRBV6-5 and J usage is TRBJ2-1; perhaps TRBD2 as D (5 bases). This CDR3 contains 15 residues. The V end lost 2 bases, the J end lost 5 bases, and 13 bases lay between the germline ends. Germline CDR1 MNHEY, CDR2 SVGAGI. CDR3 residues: CASSYTRGVNNEQFF. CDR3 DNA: TGTGCCAGCAGTTACACACGGGGAGTTAACAATGAGCAGTTCTTC.

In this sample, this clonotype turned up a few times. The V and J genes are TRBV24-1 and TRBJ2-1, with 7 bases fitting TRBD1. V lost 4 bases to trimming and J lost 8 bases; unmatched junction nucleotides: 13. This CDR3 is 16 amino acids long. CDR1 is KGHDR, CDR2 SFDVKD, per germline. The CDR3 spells CATSDDYQGELDEQFF. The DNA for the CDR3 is TGTGCCACCAGTGACGATTACCAGGGGGAGCTTGATGAGCAGTTCTTC.

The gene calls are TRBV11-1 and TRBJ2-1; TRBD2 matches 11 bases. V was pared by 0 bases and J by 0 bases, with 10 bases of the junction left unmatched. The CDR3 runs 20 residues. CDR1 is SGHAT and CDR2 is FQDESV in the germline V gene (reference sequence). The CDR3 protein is CASSLAPRTSGLSSYNEQFF. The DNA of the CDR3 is TGTGCCAGCAGCTTAGCGCCCAGGACTAGCGGGCTTTCCTCCTACAATGAGCAGTTCTTC.

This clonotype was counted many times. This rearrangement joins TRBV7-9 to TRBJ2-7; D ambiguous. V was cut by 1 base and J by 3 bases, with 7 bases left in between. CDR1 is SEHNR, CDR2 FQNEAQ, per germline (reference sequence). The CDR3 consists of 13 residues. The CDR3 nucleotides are TGTGCCAGCAGCTTAGATTTCCACTACGAGCAGTACTTC. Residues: CASSLDFHYEQYF.

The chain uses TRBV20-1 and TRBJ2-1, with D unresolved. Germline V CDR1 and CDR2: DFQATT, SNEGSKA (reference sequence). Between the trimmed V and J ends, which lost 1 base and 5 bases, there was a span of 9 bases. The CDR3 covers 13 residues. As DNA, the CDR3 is TGCAGTGCTAGAGCCCCGTTCCACAATGAGCAGTTCTTC. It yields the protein CSARAPFHNEQFF.

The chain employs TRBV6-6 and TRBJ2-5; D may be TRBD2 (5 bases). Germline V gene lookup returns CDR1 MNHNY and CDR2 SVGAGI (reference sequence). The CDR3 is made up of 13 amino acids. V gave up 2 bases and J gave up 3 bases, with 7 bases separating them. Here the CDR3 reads CASSYMGEETQYF. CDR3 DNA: TGTGCCAGCAGTTACATGGGAGAAGAGACCCAGTACTTC.

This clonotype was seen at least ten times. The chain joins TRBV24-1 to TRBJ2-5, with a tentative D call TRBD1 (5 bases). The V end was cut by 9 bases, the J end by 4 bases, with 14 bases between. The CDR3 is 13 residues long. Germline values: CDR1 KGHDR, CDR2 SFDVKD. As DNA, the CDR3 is TGTGCCACCGCTACCTCAGGGCGAGAGACCCAGTACTTC. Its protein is CATATSGRETQYF.

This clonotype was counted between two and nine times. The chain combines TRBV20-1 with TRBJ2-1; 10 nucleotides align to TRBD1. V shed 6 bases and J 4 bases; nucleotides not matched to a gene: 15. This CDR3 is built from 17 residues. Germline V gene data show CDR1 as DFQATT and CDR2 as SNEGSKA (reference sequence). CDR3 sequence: CSALDLAGTGVYNEQFF. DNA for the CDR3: TGCAGTGCCTTAGATCTCGCCGGGACAGGGGTTTACAATGAGCAGTTCTTC.

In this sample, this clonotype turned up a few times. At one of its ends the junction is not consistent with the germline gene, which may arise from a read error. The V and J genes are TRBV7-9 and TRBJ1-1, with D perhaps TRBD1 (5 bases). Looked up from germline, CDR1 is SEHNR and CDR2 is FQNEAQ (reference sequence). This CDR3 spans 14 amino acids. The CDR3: CASSLGDLGAEAFF. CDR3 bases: TGTGCCAGCAGCTTAGGGGATCTCGGGGCTGAGGCTTTCTTT.

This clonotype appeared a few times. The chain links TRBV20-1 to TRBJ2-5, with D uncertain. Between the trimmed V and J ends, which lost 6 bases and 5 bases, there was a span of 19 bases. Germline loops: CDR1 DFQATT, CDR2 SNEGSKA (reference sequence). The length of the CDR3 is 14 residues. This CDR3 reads CSAPPAVSGETQYF. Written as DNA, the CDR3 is TGCAGTGCCCCCCCGGCGGTGTCCGGGGAGACCCAGTACTTC.

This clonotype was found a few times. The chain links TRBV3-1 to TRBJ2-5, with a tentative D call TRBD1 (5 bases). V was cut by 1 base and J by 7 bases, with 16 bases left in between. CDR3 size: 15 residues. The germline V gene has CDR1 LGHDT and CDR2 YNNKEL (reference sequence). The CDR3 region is CASSQVDAGLVTQYF. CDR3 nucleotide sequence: TGTGCCAGCAGCCAAGTTGATGCAGGGTTGGTGACCCAGTACTTC.

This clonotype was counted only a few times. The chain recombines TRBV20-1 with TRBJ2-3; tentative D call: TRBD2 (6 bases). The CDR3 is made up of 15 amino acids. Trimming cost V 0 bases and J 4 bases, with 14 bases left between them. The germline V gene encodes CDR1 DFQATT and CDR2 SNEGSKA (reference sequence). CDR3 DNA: TGCAGTGCTAGAGATAGCGGAGCACCCCCAGATACGCAGTATTTT. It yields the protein CSARDSGAPPDTQYF.